The 21 T cell receptor beta chains below come from one sample, sequenced in a study of blood T cell repertoires in COVID-19. Data came from immunoSEQ multiplex PCR; TCRdb stores just in-frame clones and leaves some out. The sample shows approximately 110,000 clones, 70% to 75% of them seen only once. Material for sequencing was peripheral blood. The receptors come from a man aged 80 or over with COVID-19, enrolled during active disease.

The chain couples TRBV4-1 to TRBJ2-3; 8 bases align to TRBD2. The CDR3 consists of 16 residues. The V segment lost 0 bases and the J segment 4 bases; nucleotides outside the gene matches: 6. Per the germline V gene, CDR1 is MGHRA and CDR2 is YSYEKL. The CDR3 sequence is CASSQDHLAGPDTQYF. DNA for the CDR3: TGCGCCAGCAGCCAAGATCACCTAGCGGGCCCAGATACGCAGTATTTT.

V and J are TRBV4-3 and TRBJ2-2, with a possible D match to TRBD2 (5 bases). The CDR3 spans 18 residues. The germline V and J ends were trimmed by 0 bases and 5 bases, with 19 bases remaining between them. Germline assignment: CDR1 LGHNA and CDR2 YSLEER. The CDR3 spells CASSQDYGLLTGTGELFF. The CDR3 bases are TGCGCCAGCAGCCAAGATTATGGACTCCTAACGGGGACCGGGGAGCTGTTTTTT.

The chain employs TRBV7-2 and TRBJ2-5, with 9 positions matching TRBD1. J gave up 9 bases and V 4 bases, and 12 bases lay outside the gene matches. The CDR3 contains 15 residues. From germline, CDR1 is SGHTA and CDR2 FQGNSA. This CDR3 is CASSYGHGTGMAQYF. Here the CDR3 DNA reads TGTGCCAGCAGCTACGGACATGGGACAGGGATGGCCCAGTACTTC.

The genes are TRBV2 and TRBJ2-1, with TRBD2 identical over 10 bases. The CDR3 loop spans 13 amino acids. The germline CDR1 and CDR2 sequences are SNHLY and FYNNEI. J gave up 6 bases and V 8 bases, and 4 bases lay outside the gene matches. The chain's CDR3 is CASLLAGTNEQFF. The CDR3 DNA is TGTGCCAGCCTACTAGCGGGAACCAATGAGCAGTTCTTC.

The sample holds a few counts of this clone. The chain has TRBV28 and TRBJ2-7, with 8 bases lining up with TRBD2. Germline V CDR1 and CDR2: MDHEN, SYDVKM. There are 15 residues in the CDR3. Losses at the gene ends were 5 bases for V and 3 bases for J; bases not matched to a gene: 9. The CDR3 DNA follows: TGTGCCAGCAGTGACATGGCGGGAGGATTCTACGAGCAGTACTTC. As protein: CASSDMAGGFYEQYF.

The rearrangement links TRBV5-5 to TRBJ2-1; 7 positions match TRBD2. Losses at the gene ends were 2 bases for V and 9 bases for J; bases not matched to a gene: 8. From germline, CDR1 is SGHKS and CDR2 YYEKEE (reference sequence). This CDR3 contains 14 residues. The CDR3 region has the DNA TGTGCCAGCAGCTTCGAGCGACTAGCCGGTGAGCAGTTCTTC. Translated, it gives CASSFERLAGEQFF.

This clone appeared once. The chain is built from TRBV28 and TRBJ2-2; D perhaps matches TRBD2 (5 bases). The CDR3 is made up of 14 amino acids. V was shortened by 3 bases and J by 5 bases, with 10 bases between the two germline ends. CDR1 and CDR2 (germline): MDHEN, SYDVKM. The CDR3 here is CASSFEGRTGELFF. In DNA form, the CDR3 reads TGTGCCAGCAGTTTTGAGGGAAGAACCGGGGAGCTGTTTTTT.

This rearrangement joins TRBV28 to TRBJ1-6; the D gene is possibly TRBD1 (5 bases). V lost 5 bases and J lost 5, with 19 bases in between. The CDR3 sequence is 17 residues long. In germline, CDR1 is MDHEN, CDR2 SYDVKM. The CDR3, as DNA: TGTGCCAGCAGTCTTCCCGGGGGAGGCCCGCATAATTCACCCCTCCACTTT. Its protein is CASSLPGGGPHNSPLHF.

V gene TRBV6-5 combines with J gene TRBJ1-1; 7 bases align to TRBD1. The ends lost 5 bases at V and 0 bases at J; junction bases unmatched: 3. This CDR3 spans 14 amino acids. Germline assignment: CDR1 MNHEY and CDR2 SVGAGI. The CDR3 DNA is TGTGCCAGCAGTCTCGGACAGGTGAACACTGAAGCTTTCTTT. Protein product: CASSLGQVNTEAFF.

The chain is built from TRBV4-3 and TRBJ2-7; the match to TRBD2 covers 8 bases. CDR1 is LGHNA, CDR2 YSLEER, per germline. V shed 1 base, J shed 7 bases, and the junction held 15 bases outside the gene matches. The CDR3 runs to 17 residues. Written as DNA, the CDR3 is TGCGCCAGCAGCCAAGCCAGGGGTTCCGGGAGGGCCGGGGAGCAGTACTTC. It translates to CASSQARGSGRAGEQYF.

The count of this clone is one. The chain has TRBV5-1 and TRBJ2-5; 11 nucleotides align to TRBD2. The CDR3 contains 16 residues. CDR1 is SGHRS and CDR2 is YFSETQ in the germline V gene. V was pared by 0 bases and J by 5 bases, with 6 bases of the junction left unmatched. As DNA, the CDR3 is TGCGCCAGCAGCTTGGCTTTGGCTAGCGGGAGGGAGACCCAGTACTTC. Encoded protein: CASSLALASGRETQYF. The entire variable domain, with the rest obtained from reference TRBV5-1 and TRBJ2-5, is as follows: KAGVTQTPRYLIKTRGQQVTLSCSPISGHRSVSWYQQTPGQGLQFLFEYFSETQRNKGNFPGRFSGRQFSNSRSEMNVSTLELGDSALYLCASSLALASGRETQYFGPGTRLLVL.

The rearrangement joins TRBV19 to TRBJ1-1, with 8 bases identical to TRBD1. Germline trimming cut 6 bases from V and 4 bases from J; bases unmatched to any gene: 4. The CDR3 length is 13 residues. Per the germline V gene, CDR1 is LNHDA and CDR2 is SQIVND (reference sequence). In nucleotides, the CDR3 is TGTGCCAGTAGCCCAGGGGGCCTCACTGAAGCTTTCTTT. Amino acid sequence: CASSPGGLTEAFF.

The chain couples TRBV9 to TRBJ1-1; D remains ambiguous. The CDR3 has 14 amino acids. Trimming cost V 0 bases and J 0 bases, with 6 bases left between them. Per the germline V gene, CDR1 is SGDLS and CDR2 is YYNGEE. The CDR3 spells CASSVAPLNTEAFF. The CDR3 bases are TGTGCCAGCAGCGTAGCTCCCTTGAACACTGAAGCTTTCTTT.

The chain is built from TRBV6-5 and TRBJ1-2, with D maybe TRBD1 (5 bases). V dropped 6 bases and J dropped 8 bases, with 16 bases sitting between them. The germline gives CDR1 MNHEY, CDR2 SVGAGI. The CDR3 covers 13 residues. The CDR3 region is CASSPRGTYGYTF. The CDR3 DNA reads TGTGCCAGCAGCCCCCGGGGGACGTACGGCTACACCTTC.

This rearrangement joins TRBV5-4 to TRBJ2-4; a possible D gene is TRBD2 (6 bases). This CDR3 is 13 amino acids long. The germline V and J ends were trimmed by 8 bases and 0 bases, with 9 bases remaining between them. Germline lookup yields CDR1 SGHNT and CDR2 YYREEE (reference sequence). The DNA of the CDR3 is TGTGCCAGGTCGGGAGTAGCCAAAAACATTCAGTACTTC. As protein: CARSGVAKNIQYF.

The chain combines TRBV28 with TRBJ2-7; D possibly corresponds to TRBD1 (6 bases). The V end lost 3 bases, the J end lost 7 bases, and 16 bases lay between the germline ends. The CDR3 has 14 residues. Germline CDR1 is MDHEN and CDR2 is SYDVKM. CDR3 region: CASSFPGGGGEQYF. The CDR3 DNA reads TGTGCCAGCAGTTTCCCCGGTGGGGGCGGGGAGCAGTACTTC.

The chain joins TRBV4-3 to TRBJ2-3; D uncertain. The V end lost 0 bases, the J end lost 2 bases, and 12 bases lay between the germline ends. The CDR3 totals 16 residues. CDR1 and CDR2 from the germline V gene are LGHNA and YSLEER. CDR3 in amino acids: CASSQDLSVSTDTQYF. The CDR3 coding sequence is TGCGCCAGCAGCCAAGATCTGTCGGTATCCACAGATACGCAGTATTTT.

The rearrangement joins TRBV7-2 to TRBJ2-3; 7 nucleotides match TRBD2. Unmatched junction bases numbered 8, after V lost 8 bases and J lost 3 bases. Germline CDR1 and CDR2: SGHTA and FQGNSA. CDR3 size: 14 residues. CDR3 sequence reads: CASLRLADTDTQYF. CDR3 in DNA: TGTGCCAGCCTCCGGCTAGCGGATACAGATACGCAGTATTTT.

The CDR3 spells CASSPSTGASYEQYF. The DNA for the CDR3 is TGTGCCAGCAGTCCCTCGACAGGGGCCTCCTACGAGCAGTACTTC. The rearrangement joins TRBV6-5 to TRBJ2-7; TRBD1 aligns across 8 bases. Trimming removed 5 bases from V and 0 bases from J; junction bases left unmatched: 6. Germline CDR1 is MNHEY and CDR2 is SVGAGI. CDR3 length equals 15 residues.

V gene TRBV28 combines with J gene TRBJ1-4; D gene ambiguous. This CDR3 region has 14 residues. The germline CDR1 and CDR2 sequences are MDHEN and SYDVKM. V lost 3 bases to trimming and J lost 5 bases, with 10 bases between them. For the CDR3, the DNA is TGTGCCAGCAGTTTTCGGAGAGAGAATGAAAAACTGTTTTTT. Protein product: CASSFRRENEKLFF. Looking up the rest from reference TRBV28 and TRBJ1-4 gives the full variable domain: DVKVTQSSRYLVKRTGEKVFLECVQDMDHENMFWYRQDPGLGLRLIYFSYDVKMKEKGDIPEGYSVSREKKERFSLILESASTNQTSMYLCASSFRRENEKLFFGSGTQLSVL.

This rearrangement joins TRBV7-8 to TRBJ1-6; D call uncertain. This CDR3 spans 17 amino acids. V shed 3 bases and J shed 1 base, with 13 bases lying between them. The germline V gene has CDR1 SGHVS and CDR2 FQNEAQ. CDR3 residues: CASSLQIFLSYNSPLHF. The CDR3 DNA sequence: TGTGCCAGCAGCTTGCAGATATTCCTGTCCTATAATTCACCCCTCCACTTT.